These T cell receptor beta chains were read from a single sample in a study of blood T cell repertoires in COVID-19. Some clones are missing from TCRdb's copy, which holds only in-frame ones; the method was immunoSEQ multiplex PCR. The sample lists about 250,000 clones, more than 75% seen once, with more than 1.5% in the top ten. Sequenced input: PBMCs or T cells enriched from blood (not recorded which). Source of these receptors: a man in his forties who had recovered from COVID-19. CDR3s include the opening cysteine and the closing phenylalanine or tryptophan. The D gene is left open where the match is weak. A clone size is listed for some rows: how often the clone was seen (once, few, many), or a class if it is expanded.

j_call,clone_size,v_call,d_call,cdr3_aa,cdr3_nt
TRBJ1-4,few,TRBV5-1,-,CASSQGTNEKLFF,TGCGCCAGCAGCCAGGGGACTAATGAAAAACTGTTTTTT
TRBJ2-5,-,TRBV14,-,CASSQDHRYSAKETQYF,TGTGCCAGCAGCCAAGATCACCGCTACAGTGCGAAGGAGACCCAGTACTTC
TRBJ2-7,-,TRBV27,-,CASSPPSYEQYF,TGTGCCAGCAGTCCTCCCTCCTACGAGCAGTACTTC
TRBJ1-2,-,TRBV6-5,-,CARWGGPSAGYTF,TGTGCCAGATGGGGGGGCCCCTCGGCTGGCTACACCTTC
TRBJ2-3,-,TRBV7-9,-,CASSSISGNTDTQYF,TGTGCCAGCAGTTCAATTTCGGGGAACACAGATACGCAGTATTTT
TRBJ1-4,-,TRBV27,-,CASRLLRGTNEKLFF,TGTGCCAGCCGACTCTTACGGGGGACTAATGAAAAACTGTTTTTT
TRBJ2-1,-,TRBV18,TRBD2,CASSPQLAGGPHEQFF,TGTGCCAGCTCACCCCAGCTAGCGGGGGGGCCCCATGAGCAGTTCTTC
TRBJ2-7,-,TRBV2,TRBD1,CASRPRQGGGEQYF,TGTGCCAGCAGACCTCGACAGGGGGGCGGCGAGCAGTACTTC
TRBJ2-3,-,TRBV11-1,TRBD1,CASSHRTGEDTQYF,TGTGCCAGCAGCCACCGGACAGGGGAAGATACGCAGTATTTT
TRBJ1-2,-,TRBV15,-,CATSREGGHYDGYTF,TGTGCCACCAGCAGAGAAGGAGGGCATTACGATGGCTACACCTTC
TRBJ1-6,few,TRBV5-1,-,CASSLARRDSPLHF,TGCGCCAGCAGCTTGGCCCGGAGGGATTCACCCCTCCACTTT
TRBJ2-7,once,TRBV6-5,TRBD1,CASSLGQGYEQYF,TGTGCCAGCAGTTTGGGACAGGGGTACGAGCAGTACTTC
TRBJ1-6,-,TRBV6-5,-,CASREGRRSPLHF,TGTGCCAGCCGAGAGGGAAGACGGTCACCCCTCCACTTT
TRBJ1-2,-,TRBV24-1,-,CATSPSGGNYGYTF,TGTGCCACCAGCCCAAGTGGGGGGAACTATGGCTACACCTTC
TRBJ2-1,-,TRBV27,-,CASSFEIFPPLGEQFF,TGTGCCAGCAGTTTTGAGATTTTCCCCCCACTTGGTGAGCAGTTCTTC
TRBJ2-7,-,TRBV18,TRBD2,CASSPARGISGEQYF,TGTGCCAGCTCACCCGCGCGGGGGATATCGGGCGAGCAGTACTTC
TRBJ1-3,-,TRBV6-1,TRBD1,CASSQATGNSGNTIYF,TGTGCCAGCAGTCAAGCGACAGGGAACTCTGGAAACACCATATATTTT
TRBJ2-3,-,TRBV19,TRBD1,CASSNAGGADTQYF,TGTGCCAGTAGTAACGCAGGGGGAGCAGATACGCAGTATTTT
TRBJ2-3,-,TRBV7-2,TRBD2,CASSPRIAGGPDTQYF,TGTGCCAGCAGCCCCCGGATAGCGGGAGGGCCGGATACGCAGTATTTT
TRBJ2-3,-,TRBV5-1,TRBD2,CASSLGLLAGTDTQYF,TGCGCCAGCAGCTTGGGGCTGCTAGCGGGCACAGATACGCAGTATTTT
TRBJ1-2,-,TRBV3-1/TRBV3-2,-,CASSQDPGRVGYTF,TGTGCCAGCAGCCAAGATCCCGGCAGGGTTGGCTACACCTTC
TRBJ2-1,-,TRBV30,-,CAWSSEVYNEQFF,TGTGCCTGGTCTAGCGAGGTCTACAATGAGCAGTTCTTC
TRBJ1-1,-,TRBV13,-,CASSPDTLGRAFF,TGTGCCAGCAGCCCGGACACACTAGGGAGGGCTTTCTTT
TRBJ1-1,-,TRBV4-2,-,CASSLESGGAREAFF,TGTGCCAGCAGCCTTGAAAGTGGGGGGGCGCGTGAAGCTTTCTTT
TRBJ2-1,-,TRBV19,TRBD2,CASSKPSGSSGYEQFF,TGTGCCAGTAGTAAACCTAGCGGGAGTTCAGGGTATGAGCAGTTCTTC
TRBJ2-7,-,TRBV6-5,TRBD1,CASRDRGSYEQYF,TGTGCCAGCAGGGACAGGGGGTCCTACGAGCAGTACTTC
TRBJ2-3,-,TRBV2,-,CASSDYLPDTQYF,TGTGCCAGCAGTGACTACCTCCCAGATACGCAGTATTTT
TRBJ2-3,once,TRBV2,TRBD2,CASSRRAGGSTDTQYF,TGTGCCAGCAGTCGCCGAGCGGGGGGTAGCACAGATACGCAGTATTTT
TRBJ2-2,-,TRBV5-1,TRBD2,CASSLEGLAGNTGELFF,TGCGCCAGCAGCTTGGAGGGACTAGCGGGTAACACCGGGGAGCTGTTTTTT
TRBJ2-5,-,TRBV27,-,CASSNYSQGQETQYF,TGTGCCAGCAGTAATTACTCCCAGGGGCAAGAGACCCAGTACTTC
TRBJ1-1,-,TRBV6-2/TRBV6-3,-,CASSTGGARTEAFF,TGTGCCAGCAGCACTGGGGGGGCAAGGACTGAAGCTTTCTTT
TRBJ2-7,-,TRBV28,TRBD2,CASSFRAGVSYEQYF,TGTGCCAGCAGTTTTCGAGCGGGAGTCTCCTACGAGCAGTACTTC
TRBJ2-3,once,TRBV7-9,TRBD2,CASSAGLAGADTQYF,TGTGCCAGCAGCGCGGGACTAGCGGGAGCAGATACGCAGTATTTT
TRBJ2-7,-,TRBV7-2,TRBD2,CASSKGGGIYEQYF,TGTGCCAGCAGCAAAGGCGGGGGAATTTACGAGCAGTACTTC
TRBJ2-6,-,TRBV5-8,-,CASSATAAWTLGANVLTF,TGTGCCAGCAGCGCGACAGCCGCCTGGACCCTTGGGGCCAACGTCCTGACTTTC
TRBJ2-5,few,TRBV21-1,-,CASSLHSPGRGETQYF,TGTGCCAGCAGCCTCCATTCTCCAGGACGAGGGGAGACCCAGTACTTC
TRBJ1-2,few,TRBV5-1,-,CASSPSGTNYGYTF,TGCGCCAGCAGCCCTTCCGGGACAAACTATGGCTACACCTTC
TRBJ2-2,once,TRBV11-2,TRBD2,CASSLSQGGTGELFF,TGTGCCAGCAGCTTATCCCAGGGAGGGACCGGGGAGCTGTTTTTT
TRBJ2-6,-,TRBV7-9,TRBD1,CASSSPTGGVVVGANVLTF,TGTGCCAGCAGCTCCCCGACAGGGGGCGTGGTAGTTGGGGCCAACGTCCTGACTTTC
TRBJ1-5,-,TRBV6-2/TRBV6-3,-,CASSSQGWTYQPQHF,TGTGCCAGCAGCAGCCAGGGATGGACCTATCAGCCCCAGCATTTT
TRBJ2-7,once,TRBV2,-,CASSENRGGTGQYF,TGTGCCAGCAGTGAGAACAGGGGGGGCACGGGGCAGTACTTC
TRBJ2-7,-,TRBV3-1/TRBV3-2,TRBD2,CASSQGWLAGGRDEQYF,TGTGCCAGCAGCCAAGGGTGGCTAGCGGGGGGGCGGGACGAGCAGTACTTC
TRBJ1-2,few,TRBV7-9,TRBD1,CASSFWTGRDYGYTF,TGTGCCAGCAGCTTTTGGACAGGGCGTGACTATGGCTACACCTTC
TRBJ1-1,-,TRBV5-4,-,CASSLAGGGTEAFF,TGTGCCAGCAGCTTGGCCGGGGGGGGCACTGAAGCTTTCTTT
TRBJ1-5,-,TRBV29-1,TRBD1,CSVWTGNQPQHF,TGCAGCGTCTGGACAGGGAATCAGCCCCAGCATTTT
TRBJ1-1,-,TRBV7-9,TRBD1,CASSLARQGGTEAFF,TGTGCCAGCAGCTTAGCTAGGCAGGGGGGCACTGAAGCTTTCTTT
TRBJ1-1,-,TRBV10-3,-,CAISEAGGREPFF,TGTGCCATCAGTGAGGCGGGCGGCCGGGAACCTTTCTTT
TRBJ2-7,-,TRBV4-2,TRBD2,CASSQRSGRTRSDEQYF,TGTGCCAGCAGCCAACGAAGCGGTAGGACTAGGTCCGACGAGCAGTACTTC
TRBJ2-5,-,TRBV10-3,TRBD1,CAIRETGAQETQYF,TGTGCCATCAGAGAAACAGGGGCCCAAGAGACCCAGTACTTC
TRBJ1-4,-,TRBV6-5,-,CASLMGQGLDEKLFF,TGTGCCAGTTTGATGGGGCAGGGGCTGGATGAAAAACTGTTTTTT
TRBJ2-1,-,TRBV19,TRBD2,CASSMGRVVGQFF,TGTGCCAGTAGTATGGGGAGGGTCGTAGGGCAGTTCTTC
TRBJ2-7,once,TRBV11-2,-,CASSPRRGGALYEQYF,TGTGCCAGCAGCCCCCGTCGAGGGGGGGCACTCTACGAGCAGTACTTC
TRBJ2-2,-,TRBV27,-,CASGGGRTGELFF,TGTGCCAGCGGGGGGGGGCGGACGGGGGAGCTGTTTTTT
TRBJ2-2,few,TRBV6-6,-,CASSHQTTRLNTGELFF,TGTGCCAGCAGTCATCAAACGACTCGATTAAACACCGGGGAGCTGTTTTTT